This T cell receptor (beta chain) was documented in a study of T cells in women clearing cervical HPV infection. Assay: immunoSEQ multiplex PCR; the TCRdb copy retains only in-frame clones and omits some. The sample's table shows about 39,000 clones. Germline V lookup: CDR1 SGHTA, CDR2 FQGNSA. Trimming at V came to 5 bases and at J to 7 bases, leaving 8 bases not matched to a gene. The CDR3 loop spans 15 amino acids. Study results and caveats: Timing of associations relative to infection is unclear; T-cell subsets were not isolated.

In regard to this clone: Its antigen is currently unknown. Read coverage stops 3 residues before the CDR3 terminus; the germline J gene supplies the remainder.

The sample taken for sequencing was blood buffy coat. The clonotype originates from a woman aged 18 to 75 with a cervical HPV16 infection that either progressed to CIN3+ or cleared (not recorded which). The gene calls are TRBV7-2 and TRBJ1-6; 7 nucleotides line up with TRBD1. CDR3 amino acids: CASSGGTQGNSPLHF. Incomplete CDR3 DNA: TGTGCCAGCAGCGGCGGGACACAGGGGAATTCACCC.